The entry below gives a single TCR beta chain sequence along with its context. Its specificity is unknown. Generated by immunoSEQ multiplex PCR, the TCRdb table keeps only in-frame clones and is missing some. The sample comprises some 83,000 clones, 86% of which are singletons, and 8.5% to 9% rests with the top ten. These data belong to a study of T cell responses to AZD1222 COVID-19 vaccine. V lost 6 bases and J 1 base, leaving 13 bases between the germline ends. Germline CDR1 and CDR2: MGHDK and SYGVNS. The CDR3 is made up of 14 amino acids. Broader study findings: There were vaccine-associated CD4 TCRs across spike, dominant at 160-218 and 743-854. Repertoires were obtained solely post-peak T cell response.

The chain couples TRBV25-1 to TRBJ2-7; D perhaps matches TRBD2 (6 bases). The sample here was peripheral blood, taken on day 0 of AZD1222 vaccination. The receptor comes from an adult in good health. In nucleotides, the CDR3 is TGTGCCAGCAGGAGGGAGGACGGTTCCTACGAGCAGTACTTC. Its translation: CASRREDGSYEQYF.